The present T cell receptor beta chain was sequenced within a study of blood T cell repertoires in COVID-19. Study in general: Samples taken during acute and convalescent COVID-19 were collected in the United States, Italy and Spain. From T cells, B-cell-depleted T cells, or PBMCs came the material, which was cDNA or gDNA.

In the source study's methods: Reference gene primer amplification gave estimated nucleated cell counts. Data came from immunoSEQ multiplex PCR; TCRdb stores just in-frame clones and leaves some out. D and trimming come from the DNA, and the V and J calls and clone size come from that table. The sample includes some 150,000 clones, around 81% seen only once; the top ten take approximately 9.1%. Germline loops: CDR1 SNHLY, CDR2 FYNNEI. Trimming pared 4 bases from V and 5 bases from J, leaving 12 bases between. This CDR3 spans 14 amino acids. In this sample, this clone turned up a few times. The sequenced sample consisted of peripheral blood. The TCR originated in a woman aged 60-75 years with active or convalescent COVID-19. This sequence joins TRBV2 and TRBJ1-5; no firm D call. The CDR3 spells CASSGSRLDQPQHF. For the CDR3, the DNA is TGTGCCAGCAGTGGGTCGAGGTTGGATCAGCCCCAGCATTTT.